This record looks at one TCR beta chain sequence and its context. No antigen is known for it. This sample is drawn from a study of naive and memory T cell subsets. Overall study findings and caveats: A few larger clonotypes appeared in naive repertoires, especially CD8, possibly memory cells re-expressing CD45RA.

Alpha and beta libraries were amplified separately from the second PCR onward. Four subsets defined by CD45RA and CD27 were sorted after CD3, CD4, CD8 and live/dead staining. The CDR3 contains 16 residues. Germline CDR1 is SGHRS and CDR2 is YFSETQ. The J segment lost 5 bases and the V segment lost 0 bases, leaving 6 bases of the junction unmatched. Two oligonucleotides, mixed equimolar, formed the beta constant-region primer covering TRBC1 and TRBC2. The ligated cDNA underwent four PCR rounds using SP2 and nested alpha and beta constant-region primers. An oligonucleotide with the SP2 primer and a 12-nucleotide UMI was ligated to the cDNA 3' end. TCRdb fed the UMI-ligation and nested PCR reads into MiXCR, producing one record per CDR3 protein. Counted here are 120,000 to 150,000 distinct CDR3 sequences, approximately 22% occurring once; the ten biggest clones make up over 0.09%.

This chain links TRBV5-1 with TRBJ2-1; 9 bases map to TRBD2. Source material: naive CD4+ T cells from blood. The receptor was isolated from a human donor in good health. CDR3 sequence reads: CASSLGVGLADNEQFF. The CDR3 bases are TGCGCCAGCAGCTTGGGAGTGGGACTAGCAGACAATGAGCAGTTCTTC. Supplemented by reference TRBV5-1 and TRBJ2-1, the full variable domain reads KAGVTQTPRYLIKTRGQQVTLSCSPISGHRSVSWYQQTPGQGLQFLFEYFSETQRNKGNFPGRFSGRQFSNSRSEMNVSTLELGDSALYLCASSLGVGLADNEQFFGPGTRLTVL.